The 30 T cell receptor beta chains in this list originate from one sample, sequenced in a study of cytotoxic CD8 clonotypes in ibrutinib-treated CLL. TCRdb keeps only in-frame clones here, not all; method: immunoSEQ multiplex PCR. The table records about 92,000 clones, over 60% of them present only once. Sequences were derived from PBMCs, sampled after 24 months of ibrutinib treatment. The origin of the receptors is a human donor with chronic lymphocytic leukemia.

The CDR3 nucleotides read TGTGCCACCAGCAGCCGGGACAGTGGGACAGATACGCAGTATTTT. It specifies CATSSRDSGTDTQYF. The rearrangement links TRBV15 to TRBJ2-3; 7 nucleotides match TRBD1. CDR3 length: 15 amino acids. Germline-derived CDR1 and CDR2 are LNHNV and YYDKDF (reference sequence). J was trimmed by 3 bases and V by 3 bases; bases with no gene match: 6.

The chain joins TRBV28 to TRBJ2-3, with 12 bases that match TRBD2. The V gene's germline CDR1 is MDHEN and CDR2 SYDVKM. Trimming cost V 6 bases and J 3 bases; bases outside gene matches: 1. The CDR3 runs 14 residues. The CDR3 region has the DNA TGTGCCAGCAGCCTAGCGGGAGGGACAGATACGCAGTATTTT. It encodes CASSLAGGTDTQYF.

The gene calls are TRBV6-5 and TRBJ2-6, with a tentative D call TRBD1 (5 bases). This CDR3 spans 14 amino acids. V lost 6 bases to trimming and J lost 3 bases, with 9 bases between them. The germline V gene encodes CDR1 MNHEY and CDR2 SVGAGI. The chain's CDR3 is CASSEDSGANVLTF. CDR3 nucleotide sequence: TGTGCCAGCAGCGAAGACAGTGGGGCCAACGTCCTGACTTTC.

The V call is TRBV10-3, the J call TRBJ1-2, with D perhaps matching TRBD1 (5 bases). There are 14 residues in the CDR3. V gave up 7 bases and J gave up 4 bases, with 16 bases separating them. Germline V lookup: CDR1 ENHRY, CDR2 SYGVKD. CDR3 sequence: CAITRDGQFYGYTF. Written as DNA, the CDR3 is TGTGCCATCACTCGGGACGGCCAGTTCTATGGCTACACCTTC.

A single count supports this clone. CDR3 amino acids: CASSSRRESNQPQHF. The CDR3 DNA is TGTGCCAGTAGTTCTAGACGAGAGAGCAATCAGCCCCAGCATTTT. The V and J genes are TRBV19 and TRBJ1-5; D is unresolved. The length of the CDR3 is 15 residues. V shed 5 bases and J shed 1 base, with 12 bases lying between them. Germline CDR1 reads LNHDA; CDR2 reads SQIVND (reference sequence).

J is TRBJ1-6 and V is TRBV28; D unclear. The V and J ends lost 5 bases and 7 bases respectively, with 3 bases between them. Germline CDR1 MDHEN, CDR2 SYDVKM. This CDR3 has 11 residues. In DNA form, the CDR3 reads TGTGCCAGCAGTGGGAATTCACCCCTCCACTTT. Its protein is CASSGNSPLHF. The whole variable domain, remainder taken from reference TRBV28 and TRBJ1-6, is DVKVTQSSRYLVKRTGEKVFLECVQDMDHENMFWYRQDPGLGLRLIYFSYDVKMKEKGDIPEGYSVSREKKERFSLILESASTNQTSMYLCASSGNSPLHFGNGTRLTVT.

The DNA of the CDR3 is TGTGCCAGCAGCTTACAGATCTACGAGCAGTACTTC. Protein product: CASSLQIYEQYF. The V and J genes are TRBV7-9 and TRBJ2-7; no clear D. Trimming shortened V by 2 bases and J by 3 bases, and 5 bases separated the two germline ends. The CDR3 runs to 12 residues. CDR1 is SEHNR and CDR2 is FQNEAQ in the germline V gene (reference sequence).

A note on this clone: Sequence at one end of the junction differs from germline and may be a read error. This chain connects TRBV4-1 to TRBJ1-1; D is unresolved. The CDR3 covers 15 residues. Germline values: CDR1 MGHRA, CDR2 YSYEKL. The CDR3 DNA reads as TGCGCCAACAGCCCAGACCTACGTGGGGACACTGAAGCTTTCTTT. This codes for CANSPDLRGDTEAFF.

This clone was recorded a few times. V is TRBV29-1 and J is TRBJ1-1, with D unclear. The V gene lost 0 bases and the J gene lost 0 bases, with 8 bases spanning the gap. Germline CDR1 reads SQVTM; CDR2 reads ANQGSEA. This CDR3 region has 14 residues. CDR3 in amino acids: CSVEEGSLNTEAFF. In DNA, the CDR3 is TGCAGCGTTGAAGAAGGTTCTTTGAACACTGAAGCTTTCTTT.

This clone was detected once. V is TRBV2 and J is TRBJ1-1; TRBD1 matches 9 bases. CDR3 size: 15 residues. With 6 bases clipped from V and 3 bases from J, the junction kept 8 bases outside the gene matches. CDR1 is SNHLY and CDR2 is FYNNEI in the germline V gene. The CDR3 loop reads CASRRGRTGDTEAFF. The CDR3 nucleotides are TGTGCCAGCAGACGAGGTAGGACAGGGGACACTGAAGCTTTCTTT.

CDR3 in amino acids: CSVPSVSSYNEQFF. CDR3 bases: TGCAGCGTTCCCAGCGTCAGCTCCTACAATGAGCAGTTCTTC. The rearrangement links TRBV29-1 to TRBJ2-1; no reliable D call. V was clipped by 5 bases and J by 0 bases, with 11 bases between them. Germline values: CDR1 SQVTM, CDR2 ANQGSEA. The length of the CDR3 is 14 residues.

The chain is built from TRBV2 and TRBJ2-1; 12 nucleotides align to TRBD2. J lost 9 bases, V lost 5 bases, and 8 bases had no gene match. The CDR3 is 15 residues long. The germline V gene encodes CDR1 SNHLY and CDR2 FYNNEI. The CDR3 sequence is CASSRLAGEVAEQFF. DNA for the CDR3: TGTGCCAGCAGTCGACTAGCGGGAGAAGTTGCTGAGCAGTTCTTC. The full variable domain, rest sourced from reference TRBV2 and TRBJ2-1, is EPEVTQTPSHQVTQMGQEVILRCVPISNHLYFYWYRQILGQKVEFLVSFYNNEISEKSEIFDDQFSVERPDGSNFTLKIRSTKLEDSAMYFCASSRLAGEVAEQFFGPGTRLTVL.

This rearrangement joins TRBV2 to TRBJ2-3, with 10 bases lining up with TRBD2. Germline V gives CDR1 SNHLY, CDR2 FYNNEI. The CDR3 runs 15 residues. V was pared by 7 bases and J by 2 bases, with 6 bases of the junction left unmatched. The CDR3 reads CASTRLAGATDTQYF. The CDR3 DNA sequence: TGTGCCAGCACCCGTCTAGCGGGAGCCACAGATACGCAGTATTTT.

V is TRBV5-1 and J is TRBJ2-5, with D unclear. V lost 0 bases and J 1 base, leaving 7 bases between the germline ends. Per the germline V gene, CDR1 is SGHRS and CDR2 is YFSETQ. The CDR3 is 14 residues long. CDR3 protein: CASSLGPSQETQYF. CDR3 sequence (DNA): TGCGCCAGCAGCTTGGGGCCTAGCCAAGAGACCCAGTACTTC.

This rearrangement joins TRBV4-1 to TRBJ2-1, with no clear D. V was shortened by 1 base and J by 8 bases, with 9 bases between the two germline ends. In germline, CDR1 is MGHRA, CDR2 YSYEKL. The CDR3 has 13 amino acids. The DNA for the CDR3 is TGCGCCAGCAGCCAAGCCCTGGTCTATGAGCAGTTCTTC. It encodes CASSQALVYEQFF.

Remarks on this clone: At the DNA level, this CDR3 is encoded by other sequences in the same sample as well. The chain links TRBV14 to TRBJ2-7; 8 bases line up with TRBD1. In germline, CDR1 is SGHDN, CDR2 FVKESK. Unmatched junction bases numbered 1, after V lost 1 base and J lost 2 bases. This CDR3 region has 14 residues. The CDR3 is CASSQGQGPYEQYF. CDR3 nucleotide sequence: TGTGCCAGCAGCCAAGGACAGGGGCCCTACGAGCAGTACTTC. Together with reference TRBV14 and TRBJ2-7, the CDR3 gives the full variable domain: EAGVTQFPSHSVIEKGQTVTLRCDPISGHDNLYWYRRVMGKEIKFLLHFVKESKQDESGMPNNRFLAERTGGTYSTLKVQPAELEDSGVYFCASSQGQGPYEQYFGPGTRLTVT.

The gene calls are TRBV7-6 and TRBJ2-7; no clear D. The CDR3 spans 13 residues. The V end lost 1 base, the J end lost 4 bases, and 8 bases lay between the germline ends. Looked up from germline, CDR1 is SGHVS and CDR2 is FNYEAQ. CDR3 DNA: TGTGCCAGCAGCTTAGAAGAACAGTACGAGCAGTACTTC. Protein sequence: CASSLEEQYEQYF.

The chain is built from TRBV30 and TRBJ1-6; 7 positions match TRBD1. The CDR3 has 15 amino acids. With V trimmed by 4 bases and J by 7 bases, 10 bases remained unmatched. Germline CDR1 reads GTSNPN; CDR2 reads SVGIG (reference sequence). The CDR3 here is CAWTEGPRGNSPLHF. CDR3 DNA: TGTGCCTGGACCGAGGGGCCCAGGGGGAATTCACCCCTCCACTTT.

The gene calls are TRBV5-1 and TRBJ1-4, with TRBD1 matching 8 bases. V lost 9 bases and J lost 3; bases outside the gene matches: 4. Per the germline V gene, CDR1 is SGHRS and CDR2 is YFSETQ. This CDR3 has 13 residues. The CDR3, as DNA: TGCGCCACCTCGACAGGGGCTAATGAAAAACTGTTTTTT. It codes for CATSTGANEKLFF. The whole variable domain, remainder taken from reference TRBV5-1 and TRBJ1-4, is KAGVTQTPRYLIKTRGQQVTLSCSPISGHRSVSWYQQTPGQGLQFLFEYFSETQRNKGNFPGRFSGRQFSNSRSEMNVSTLELGDSALYLCATSTGANEKLFFGSGTQLSVL.

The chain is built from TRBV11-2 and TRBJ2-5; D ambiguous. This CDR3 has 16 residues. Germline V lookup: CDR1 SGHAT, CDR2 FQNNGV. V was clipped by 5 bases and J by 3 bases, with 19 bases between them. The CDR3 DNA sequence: TGTGCCAGCAGCACCTTAGCCTCATCCTCGAAAGAGACCCAGTACTTC. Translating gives CASSTLASSSKETQYF.

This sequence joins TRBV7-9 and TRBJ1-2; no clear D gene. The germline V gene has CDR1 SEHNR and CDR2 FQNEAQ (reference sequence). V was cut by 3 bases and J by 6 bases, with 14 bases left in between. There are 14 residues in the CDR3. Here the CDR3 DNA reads TGTGCCAGCAGCTTGATTGGCAGGTCGCATGGCTACACCTTC. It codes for CASSLIGRSHGYTF. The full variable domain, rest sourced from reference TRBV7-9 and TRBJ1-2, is DTGVSQNPRHKITKRGQNVTFRCDPISEHNRLYWYRQTLGQGPEFLTYFQNEAQLEKSRLLSDRFSAERPKGSFSTLEIQRTEQGDSAMYLCASSLIGRSHGYTFGSGTRLTVV.

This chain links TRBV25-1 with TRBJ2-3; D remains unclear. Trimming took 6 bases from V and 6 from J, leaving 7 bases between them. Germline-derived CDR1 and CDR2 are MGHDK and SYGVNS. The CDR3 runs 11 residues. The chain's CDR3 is CASRARDTQYF. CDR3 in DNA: TGTGCCAGCAGAGCCAGGGATACGCAGTATTTT.

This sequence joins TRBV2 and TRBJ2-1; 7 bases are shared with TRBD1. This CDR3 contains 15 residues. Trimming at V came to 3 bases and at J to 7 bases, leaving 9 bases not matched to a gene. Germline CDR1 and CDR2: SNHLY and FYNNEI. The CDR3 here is CASSDDRVPNNEQFF. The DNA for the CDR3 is TGTGCCAGCAGTGACGACAGGGTTCCCAATAATGAGCAGTTCTTC.

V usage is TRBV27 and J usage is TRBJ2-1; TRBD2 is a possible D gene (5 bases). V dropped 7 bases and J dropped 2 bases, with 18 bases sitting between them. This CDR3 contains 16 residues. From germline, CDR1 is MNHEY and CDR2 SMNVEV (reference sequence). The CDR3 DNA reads TGTGCCAGCAAGGCTAGCAGGTCGTTAGCCTACAATGAGCAGTTCTTC. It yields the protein CASKASRSLAYNEQFF.

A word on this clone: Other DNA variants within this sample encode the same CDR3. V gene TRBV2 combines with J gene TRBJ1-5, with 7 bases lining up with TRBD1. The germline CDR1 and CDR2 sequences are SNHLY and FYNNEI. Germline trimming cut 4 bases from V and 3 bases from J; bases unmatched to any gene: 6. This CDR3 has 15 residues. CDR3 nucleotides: TGTGCCAGCAGTGGACAGGGTACGAACAATCAGCCCCAGCATTTT. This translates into CASSGQGTNNQPQHF.

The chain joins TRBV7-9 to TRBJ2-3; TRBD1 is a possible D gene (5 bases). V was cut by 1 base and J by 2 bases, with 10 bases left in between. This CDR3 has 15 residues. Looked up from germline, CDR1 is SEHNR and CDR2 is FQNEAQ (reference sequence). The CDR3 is CASSLVTAYTDTQYF. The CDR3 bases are TGTGCCAGCAGCTTAGTGACAGCGTACACAGATACGCAGTATTTT.

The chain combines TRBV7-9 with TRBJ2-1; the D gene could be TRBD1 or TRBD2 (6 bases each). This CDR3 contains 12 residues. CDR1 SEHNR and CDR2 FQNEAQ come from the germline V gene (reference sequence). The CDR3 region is CTSGAGHNEQFF. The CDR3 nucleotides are TGTACCTCGGGGGCGGGACACAATGAGCAGTTCTTC.

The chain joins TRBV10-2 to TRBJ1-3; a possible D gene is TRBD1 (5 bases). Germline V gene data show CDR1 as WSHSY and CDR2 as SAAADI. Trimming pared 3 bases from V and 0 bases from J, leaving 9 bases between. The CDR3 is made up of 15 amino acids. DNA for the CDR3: TGCGCCAGCAGTGATACGACAGTCTCTGGAAACACCATATATTTT. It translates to CASSDTTVSGNTIYF.

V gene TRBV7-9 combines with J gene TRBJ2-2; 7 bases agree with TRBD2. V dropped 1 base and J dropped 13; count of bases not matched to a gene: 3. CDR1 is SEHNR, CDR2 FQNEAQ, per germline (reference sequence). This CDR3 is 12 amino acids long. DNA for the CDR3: TGTGCCAGCAGCTTAGGCGGGAGAATGCTGTTTTTT. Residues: CASSLGGRMLFF.

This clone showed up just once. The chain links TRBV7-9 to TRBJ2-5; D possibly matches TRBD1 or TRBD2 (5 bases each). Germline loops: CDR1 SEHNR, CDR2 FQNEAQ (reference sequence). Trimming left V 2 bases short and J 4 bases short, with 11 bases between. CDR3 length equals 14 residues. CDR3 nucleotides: TGTGCCAGCAGCTTACGAGGGGCTGGAGAGACCCAGTACTTC. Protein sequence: CASSLRGAGETQYF.